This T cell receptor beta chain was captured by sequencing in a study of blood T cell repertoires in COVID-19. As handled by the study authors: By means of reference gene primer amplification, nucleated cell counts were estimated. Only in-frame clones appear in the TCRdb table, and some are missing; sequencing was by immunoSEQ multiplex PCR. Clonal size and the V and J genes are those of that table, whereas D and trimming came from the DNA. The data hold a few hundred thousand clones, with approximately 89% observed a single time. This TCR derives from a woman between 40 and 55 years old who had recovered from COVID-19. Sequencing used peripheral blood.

The CDR3 protein is CASRDTRTGELFF. The CDR3 DNA follows: TGCGCCAGCCGGGACACTAGAACAGGGGAGCTGTTTTTT. This chain joins TRBV10-2 and TRBJ2-2; perhaps TRBD1 as D (6 bases). The germline gives CDR1 WSHSY, CDR2 SAAADI. The length of the CDR3 is 13 residues. Trimming shortened V by 8 bases and J by 8 bases, and 15 bases separated the two germline ends.